Given below is one TCR beta chain in context. Its antigen is unidentified. The data were obtained in a study of cytomegalovirus exposure and HLA in healthy donors. Study results and limitations: Reports showed the classifier diagnosing cytomegalovirus status with high specificity and sensitivity.

PCR employed 60 Vbeta and 13 Jbeta primers. Methods used by the authors: An analysis that came later counted tens of millions of unique TCR beta chains, about 10 million shared. Method: immunoSEQ multiplex PCR; TCRdb's copy keeps in-frame clones and lacks some. That table gives V, J and clone size, and the DNA gave D and trimming. Among roughly 120,000 clones listed, 55% to 70% were seen once. Deletions cut 0 bases from V and 6 bases from J, with 6 bases between. This CDR3 has 12 amino acids. The germline CDR1 and CDR2 sequences are SGHRS and YFSETQ. Input material: PBMCs. The V and J genes are TRBV5-1 and TRBJ1-1, with D hard to call. The origin of this receptor is a young woman in good health and CMV-seronegative. CDR3 in DNA: TGCGCCAGCAGCTTGGTCCCCTCTGAAGCTTTCTTT. This encodes CASSLVPSEAFF.